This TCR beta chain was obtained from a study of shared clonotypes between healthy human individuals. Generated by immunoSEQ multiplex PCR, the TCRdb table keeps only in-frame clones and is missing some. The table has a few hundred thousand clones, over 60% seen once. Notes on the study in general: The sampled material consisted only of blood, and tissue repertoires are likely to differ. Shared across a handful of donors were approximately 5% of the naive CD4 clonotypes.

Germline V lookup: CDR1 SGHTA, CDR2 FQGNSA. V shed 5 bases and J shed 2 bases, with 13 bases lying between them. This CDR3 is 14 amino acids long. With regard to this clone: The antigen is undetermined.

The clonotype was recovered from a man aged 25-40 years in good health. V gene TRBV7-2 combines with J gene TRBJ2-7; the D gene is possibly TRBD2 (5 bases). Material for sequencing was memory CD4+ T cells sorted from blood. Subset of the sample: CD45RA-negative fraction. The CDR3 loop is CASSALTRAYEQYF. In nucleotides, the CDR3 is TGTGCCAGCAGCGCGCTCACGAGGGCCTACGAGCAGTACTTC. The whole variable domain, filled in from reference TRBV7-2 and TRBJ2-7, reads GAGVSQSPSNKVTEKGKDVELRCDPISGHTALYWYRQSLGQGLEFLIYFQGNSAPDKSGLPSDRFSAERTGGSVSTLTIQRTQQEDSAVYLCASSALTRAYEQYFGPGTRLTVT.